This T cell receptor (beta chain) was found in a study of blood T cells in healthy people across ages. Unmatched junction bases numbered 6, after V lost 6 bases and J lost 9 bases. This CDR3 has 14 residues. Through a sample-barcoded 5' primer and a J-beta primer mix, a second PCR was run for about 6 to 11 cycles. TCRdb re-analysed the 5' RACE reads in MiXCR, keeping a single row per CDR3 protein. The sample lists some 930,000 distinct CDR3 sequences, 25% to 30% seen once, with 10% in the top ten. Extractions gave at least 5 micrograms of total RNA per sample. This same sample was also taken into another study, of T cells of mothers and their children.

The sample was blood. This chain connects TRBV12-3 or TRBV12-4 to TRBJ2-1; TRBD2 matches at 12 bases. The source is a woman aged 40 to 49 in good health. The CDR3 DNA reads TGTGCCAGCAGCCTAGCGGGGGGGCGCGGTGAGCAGTTCTTC. It is translated as CASSLAGGRGEQFF.